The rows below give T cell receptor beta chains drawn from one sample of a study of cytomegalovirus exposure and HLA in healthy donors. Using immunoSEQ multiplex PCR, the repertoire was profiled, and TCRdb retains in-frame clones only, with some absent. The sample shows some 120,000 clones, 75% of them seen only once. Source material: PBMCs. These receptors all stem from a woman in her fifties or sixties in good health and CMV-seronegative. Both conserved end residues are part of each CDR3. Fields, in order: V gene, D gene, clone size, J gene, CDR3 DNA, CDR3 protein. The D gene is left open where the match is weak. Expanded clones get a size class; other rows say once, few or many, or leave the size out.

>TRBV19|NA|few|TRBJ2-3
TGTGCCAGTAGTATTTCCGGCGGAGCAGATACGCAGTATTTT
CASSISGGADTQYF
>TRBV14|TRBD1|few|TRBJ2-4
TGTGCCAGCAGCTCAGGGACAGGGGTCCTAGCCAAAAACATTCAGTACTTC
CASSSGTGVLAKNIQYF
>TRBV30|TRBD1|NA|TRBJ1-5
TGTGCCTGGGGGACAGGGGAGTGGCGAAGCAATCAGCCCCAGCATTTT
CAWGTGEWRSNQPQHF
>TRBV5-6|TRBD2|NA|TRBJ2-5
TGTGCCAGCAGCCCCGAGCGGGAGTGGGAAGAGACCCAGTACTTC
CASSPEREWEETQYF
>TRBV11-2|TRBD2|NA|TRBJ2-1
TGTGCCAGCAGCTTAGGACTAGCGGGAGTAAATGAGCAGTTCTTC
CASSLGLAGVNEQFF
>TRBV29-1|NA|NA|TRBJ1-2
TGCAGCGTTGCAGGGAATAATGGCTACACCTTC
CSVAGNNGYTF
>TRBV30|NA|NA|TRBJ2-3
TGTGCCTGGAGTGGGGGGGTTGTGACAGATACGCAGTATTTT
CAWSGGVVTDTQYF
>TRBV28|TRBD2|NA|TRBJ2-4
TGTGCCAGCAGTTGGGGGACTAGAAACGAAGCCAAAAACATTCAGTACTTC
CASSWGTRNEAKNIQYF
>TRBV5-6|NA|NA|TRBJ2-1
TGTGCCAGCAGCTTGGCCAGCTCCTACAATGAGCAGTTCTTC
CASSLASSYNEQFF
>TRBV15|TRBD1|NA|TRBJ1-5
TGTGCCACCAGCAGCCAATTCTTCCGCGGGACAGTTGATCAGCCCCAGCATTTT
CATSSQFFRGTVDQPQHF
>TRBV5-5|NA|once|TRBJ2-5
TGTGCCAGCAGCTTGGACACGAGTGGATCGGGGACCCAGTACTTC
CASSLDTSGSGTQYF
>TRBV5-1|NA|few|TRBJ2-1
TGCGCCAGCAGCTTGGGGTCACCCGGGAATGAGCAGTTCTTC
CASSLGSPGNEQFF
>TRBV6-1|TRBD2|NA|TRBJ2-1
TGCGCCAGCAGTGCGACTAGCGGCGCATACAATGAGCAGTTCTTC
CASSATSGAYNEQFF
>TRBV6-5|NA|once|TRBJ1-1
TGTGCCAGCAACTACTTGGGGGGGAACACTGAAGCTTTCTTT
CASNYLGGNTEAFF
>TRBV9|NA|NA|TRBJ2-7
TGTGCCAGCAGCCCGTTGGATAGCGTGTACGAGCAGTACTTC
CASSPLDSVYEQYF
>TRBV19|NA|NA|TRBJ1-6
TGTGCCAGTAGTCCCCGGGGGGACCTTCCTAATTCACCCCTCCACTTT
CASSPRGDLPNSPLHF
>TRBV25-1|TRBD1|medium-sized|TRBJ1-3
TGTGCCAGCAGCGCCGGGACAGGGGGGGTACCGGACACCATATATTTT
CASSAGTGGVPDTIYF
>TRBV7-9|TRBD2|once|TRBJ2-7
TGTGCCAGCAGCTTTCTGGGACTAGCGGGAGGGCCGGACGAGCAGTACTTC
CASSFLGLAGGPDEQYF